This record covers a single T cell receptor (beta chain). The germline gives CDR1 MNHEY, CDR2 SVGAGI. The V gene lost 2 bases and the J gene lost 3 bases, with 11 bases spanning the gap. This CDR3 region has 15 residues. The sample comes from a study of shared T cell receptors in the human thymus. Here immunoSEQ multiplex PCR was the method, and the copy in TCRdb shows in-frame clones only, minus some. This sample has under 450,000 clones; 95% occur once, and the top ten carry around 0.018%. This sequence joins TRBV6-5 and TRBJ1-5, with TRBD1 as a possible D gene (6 bases). The sample was thymocytes. This sequence was found in a human donor. The CDR3 coding sequence is TGTGCCAGCAGTTACGTGGACAGCCTCAATCAGCCCCAGCATTTT. This codes for CASSYVDSLNQPQHF.